A single sample is the source of the 9 T cell receptor beta chains below, sequenced in a study of a mutant IDH1 vaccine in newly diagnosed glioma. These receptors are not linked to any known antigen. Produced via immunoSEQ multiplex PCR; TCRdb's table is partial and in-frame only. The sample contains 60,000 or so clones, roughly three quarters of which appear only once. Time point here: week 23, last vaccination. A 20-mer mutant IDH1 peptide at 300 ug was injected subcutaneously with topical imiquimod. Here the sequenced sample was PBMCs, taken from a glioma patient whose treatment included an IDH1 peptide vaccine. The receptors derive from a woman aged 40 to 50 with glioma. Some clones in this sample may be carry-over from other donors' samples.

This chain joins TRBV5-6 and TRBJ2-7; a weak D match, TRBD2 (6 bases). V lost 0 bases and J 5 bases, leaving 12 bases between the germline ends. Germline loops: CDR1 SGHDT, CDR2 YYEEEE. The CDR3 loop spans 14 amino acids. CDR3 residues: CASSLVSGEHEQYF. CDR3 nucleotide sequence: TGTGCCAGCAGCTTGGTGTCGGGGGAGCACGAGCAGTACTTC.

This clone has more than one count but fewer than ten. The V gene is TRBV30, the J gene TRBJ1-5; no clear D gene. The CDR3 runs 14 residues. Germline V gene data show CDR1 as GTSNPN and CDR2 as SVGIG (reference sequence). V lost 0 bases, J lost 5 bases, and 11 bases lay in between. CDR3 region: CAWSVRRGYQPQHF. The CDR3 DNA reads TGTGCCTGGAGTGTACGGCGGGGATATCAGCCCCAGCATTTT.

The rearrangement links TRBV10-3 to TRBJ1-5, with a possible D match to TRBD1 (5 bases). The CDR3 sequence is 14 residues long. Germline V gene data show CDR1 as ENHRY and CDR2 as SYGVKD. V was pared by 6 bases and J by 6 bases, with 15 bases between. The CDR3 DNA follows: TGTGCCATCAGCATGGGGGGTTTGGGTCAGCCCCAGCATTTT. This translates into CAISMGGLGQPQHF.

This clone was observed once. The chain combines TRBV7-9 with TRBJ1-4, with D possibly being TRBD1 (5 bases). Germline CDR1 SEHNR, CDR2 FQNEAQ (reference sequence). V lost 10 bases, J lost 7 bases, and 22 bases lay in between. The CDR3 contains 15 residues. The CDR3 region has the DNA TGTGCCACCCTGGGGGGGTCGGGCGGCGGTGAAAAACTGTTTTTT. Protein: CATLGGSGGGEKLFF.

The rearrangement links TRBV5-4 to TRBJ2-3, with TRBD2 matching 8 bases. The CDR3 is 15 residues long. J was trimmed by 5 bases and V by 4 bases; bases with no gene match: 9. CDR1 is SGHNT and CDR2 is YYREEE in the germline V gene (reference sequence). The CDR3 reads CASSPAGGARDTQYF. As DNA, the CDR3 is TGTGCCAGCAGCCCAGCCGGGGGGGCGAGAGATACGCAGTATTTT. Full variable domain (remainder filled in from reference TRBV5-4 and TRBJ2-3): ETGVTQSPTHLIKTRGQQVTLRCSSQSGHNTVSWYQQALGQGPQFIFQYYREEENGRGNFPPRFSGLQFPNYSSELNVNALELDDSALYLCASSPAGGARDTQYFGPGTRLTVL.

The chain uses TRBV7-2 and TRBJ1-5; D ambiguous. V lost 5 bases and J 0 bases, leaving 14 bases between the germline ends. This CDR3 has 16 amino acids. Germline assignment: CDR1 SGHTA and CDR2 FQGNSA. The CDR3 DNA sequence: TGTGCCAGCAGCCTCGGGCAGACATATAGCAATCAGCCCCAGCATTTT. As protein: CASSLGQTYSNQPQHF.

This clone was observed a handful of times. The gene calls are TRBV6-5 and TRBJ2-2; 7 nucleotides match TRBD1. Germline CDR1 is MNHEY and CDR2 is SVGAGI. The CDR3 sequence is 14 residues long. With V trimmed by 5 bases and J by 4 bases, 4 bases remained unmatched. The CDR3 sequence: CASSRTGGTGELFF. DNA for the CDR3: TGTGCCAGCAGTAGGACAGGCGGCACCGGGGAGCTGTTTTTT.

The V and J genes are TRBV12-1 and TRBJ1-2; TRBD1 is the table's D call and was not checked against the DNA. TRBV12-1 corresponds to a pseudogene. CDR3 length: 18 residues. CDR3: CASSFPRDSLASNYGYTF. Here the CDR3 DNA reads TGTGCCAGCAGCTTCCCCAGGGACAGCCTAGCCTCTAACTATGGCTACACCTTC.

The V gene is TRBV14, the J gene TRBJ1-4; D not certain. The length of the CDR3 is 14 residues. V was clipped by 2 bases and J by 5 bases, with 9 bases between them. Germline CDR1 reads SGHDN; CDR2 reads FVKESK. CDR3 sequence (DNA): TGTGCCAGCAGCCAAAGCTTTAGCAATGAAAAACTGTTTTTT. Its translation is CASSQSFSNEKLFF.